A single sample gave rise to the 29 T cell receptor beta chains below, sequenced in a study of neoadjuvant nivolumab and ipilimumab in lung cancer. Profiled with immunoSEQ multiplex PCR; TCRdb holds only in-frame clones, not every one. This sample has 10,000 or so clones; 70% to 80% occur once, and the top ten carry 6.5% to 9%. The source was tumor tissue, collected after neoadjuvant nivolumab, alone or with ipilimumab, at or shortly before surgery. These receptors all come from an adult with non-small cell lung cancer. Some clones in this sample may be carry-over from other donors' samples.

The chain is built from TRBV30 and TRBJ1-2; perhaps TRBD1 as D (5 bases). The CDR3 has 12 residues. CDR1 is GTSNPN, CDR2 SVGIG, per germline (reference sequence). Trimming cost V 1 base and J 2 bases, with 5 bases left between them. For the CDR3, the DNA is TGTGCCTGGAGTGGACAGAACTATGGCTACACCTTC. It yields the protein CAWSGQNYGYTF.

The chain uses TRBV11-2 and TRBJ2-5; TRBD2 agrees at 7 bases. Germline loops: CDR1 SGHAT, CDR2 FQNNGV. This CDR3 comprises 13 residues. V trimming: 3 bases; J trimming: 7 bases; junction bases outside the gene matches: 5. In DNA, the CDR3 is TGTGCCAGCAGCTTGGAGTGGGAGGGGACCCAGTACTTC. It codes for CASSLEWEGTQYF.

The CDR3 nucleotides read TGCGCCAGCAGCTCCACCTCTAGCGGGGACACAGATACGCAGTATTTT. This gives the protein CASSSTSSGDTDTQYF. The J gene is TRBJ2-3, the V gene TRBV5-1, with 9 bases identical to TRBD2. Losses at the gene ends were 3 bases for V and 2 bases for J; bases not matched to a gene: 7. The CDR3 contains 16 residues. CDR1 is SGHRS and CDR2 is YFSETQ in the germline V gene.

This chain connects TRBV30 to TRBJ1-3; weak D call: TRBD1 (6 bases). This CDR3 contains 15 residues. Germline CDR1 and CDR2: GTSNPN and SVGIG (reference sequence). V was trimmed by 2 bases and J by 4 bases, leaving 15 bases between them. The chain's CDR3 is CAWSRSLGGGNTIYF. The CDR3 nucleotides read TGTGCCTGGAGTCGAAGCCTAGGGGGAGGAAACACCATATATTTT.

The V gene is TRBV29-1, the J gene TRBJ1-2, with 7 nucleotides matching TRBD1. The CDR3 has 12 residues. From germline, CDR1 is SQVTM and CDR2 ANQGSEA. Trimming cost V 2 bases and J 10 bases; bases outside gene matches: 7. For the CDR3, the DNA is TGCAGCGTTGAACGCAGGGGGGGTGACTACACCTTC. Its translation is CSVERRGGDYTF.

V and J are TRBV5-1 and TRBJ2-3; D possibly corresponds to TRBD2 (6 bases). V was trimmed by 1 base and J by 2 bases, leaving 11 bases between them. From germline, CDR1 is SGHRS and CDR2 YFSETQ. The CDR3 is made up of 15 amino acids. CDR3 sequence: CASSLMSGDTDTQYF. The DNA for the CDR3 is TGCGCCAGCAGCTTGATGTCGGGGGACACAGATACGCAGTATTTT.

This clone was observed a handful of times. The chain combines TRBV13 with TRBJ2-7; the match to TRBD1 covers 9 bases. With V trimmed by 6 bases and J by 4 bases, 10 bases remained unmatched. Germline lookup yields CDR1 PRHDT and CDR2 FYEKMQ (reference sequence). The CDR3 has 15 amino acids. The CDR3 coding sequence is TGTGCCAGCAGAGTTTCGGGACAGGGCCAATACGAGCAGTACTTC. This gives the protein CASRVSGQGQYEQYF. The whole variable domain, remainder taken from reference TRBV13 and TRBJ2-7, is AAGVIQSPRHLIKEKRETATLKCYPIPRHDTVYWYQQGPGQDPQFLISFYEKMQSDKGSIPDRFSAQQFSDYHSELNMSSLELGDSALYFCASRVSGQGQYEQYFGPGTRLTVT.

This clone has just a few counts. The gene calls are TRBV5-1 and TRBJ2-3; 9 bases are shared with TRBD2. The germline CDR1 and CDR2 sequences are SGHRS and YFSETQ. J gave up 5 bases and V 3 bases, and 4 bases lay outside the gene matches. The CDR3 consists of 14 residues. The CDR3 nucleotides read TGCGCCAGCAGCTGGGGACTAGCTGTAGATACGCAGTATTTT. Amino acids: CASSWGLAVDTQYF. Full variable domain (missing parts from reference TRBV5-1 and TRBJ2-3): KAGVTQTPRYLIKTRGQQVTLSCSPISGHRSVSWYQQTPGQGLQFLFEYFSETQRNKGNFPGRFSGRQFSNSRSEMNVSTLELGDSALYLCASSWGLAVDTQYFGPGTRLTVL.

The rearrangement uses TRBV5-1 and TRBJ1-1, with 10 bases lining up with TRBD1. The length of the CDR3 is 16 residues. Germline CDR1 SGHRS, CDR2 YFSETQ. After removal of 0 bases from V and 0 bases from J, the junction contained 2 bases not matched to a gene. The CDR3 DNA reads TGCGCCAGCAGCTTGGGGGACAGGGGAATGAACACTGAAGCTTTCTTT. Amino acids: CASSLGDRGMNTEAFF.

The chain combines TRBV5-1 with TRBJ2-2; D is possibly TRBD2 (5 bases). CDR3 length: 13 amino acids. V gave up 2 bases and J gave up 7 bases, with 9 bases separating them. From germline, CDR1 is SGHRS and CDR2 YFSETQ. The CDR3 DNA is TGCGCCAGCAGCTTCTTAGAGGGCGGGGAGCTGTTTTTT. It codes for CASSFLEGGELFF.

The CDR3 loop is CASSGRRATGELFF. CDR3 nucleotide sequence: TGTGCCAGCAGCGGTAGGCGGGCCACCGGGGAGCTGTTTTTT. The chain couples TRBV7-2 to TRBJ2-2; D possibly corresponds to TRBD2 (5 bases). Germline assignment: CDR1 SGHTA and CDR2 FQGNSA. The CDR3 has 14 amino acids. Trimming pared 5 bases from V and 4 bases from J, leaving 11 bases between.

This clone is a singleton in its sample. This chain links TRBV5-4 with TRBJ1-2; 9 bases line up with TRBD1. Trimming removed 5 bases from V and 8 bases from J; junction bases left unmatched: 7. CDR3 size: 13 residues. Germline V gene sequence: CDR1 SGHNT, CDR2 YYREEE (reference sequence). For the CDR3, the DNA is TGTGCCAGCAGGGGGACAGGGCTAAAGGGCTACACCTTC. Amino acids: CASRGTGLKGYTF.

This chain connects TRBV30 to TRBJ1-4; the D gene is possibly TRBD1 (6 bases). V lost 4 bases and J 9 bases, leaving 15 bases between the germline ends. CDR1 GTSNPN and CDR2 SVGIG come from the germline V gene (reference sequence). The CDR3 is 13 residues long. The CDR3 protein is CAWMSTGRKKLFF. The CDR3 coding sequence is TGTGCCTGGATGAGCACAGGGAGGAAAAAACTGTTTTTT.

This clone was found once. J is TRBJ2-7 and V is TRBV18; D gene uncertain. Trimming took off 0 bases at V and 2 bases at J, with 8 bases between the two ends. The CDR3 runs 14 residues. CDR1 is KGHSH and CDR2 is LQKENI in the germline V gene. In nucleotides, the CDR3 is TGTGCCAGCTCACCACCCGCCCAACCCTACGAGCAGTACTTC. This gives the protein CASSPPAQPYEQYF.

The rearrangement joins TRBV11-2 to TRBJ2-1, with 10 bases that match TRBD2. The germline CDR1 and CDR2 sequences are SGHAT and FQNNGV. The CDR3 covers 15 residues. With V trimmed by 3 bases and J by 4 bases, 3 bases remained unmatched. The CDR3 coding sequence is TGTGCCAGCAGCTTCCTAGCGGGGGTTTACAATGAGCAGTTCTTC. Amino acid sequence: CASSFLAGVYNEQFF.

The J gene is TRBJ2-7, the V gene TRBV6-5; D not certain. The V end was cut by 0 bases, the J end by 5 bases, with 17 bases between. CDR1 is MNHEY, CDR2 SVGAGI, per germline. The CDR3 length is 16 residues. The CDR3, as DNA: TGTGCCAGCAGTTACTCCCCTCCCCGCATCAGCGACGAGCAGTACTTC. This sequence encodes CASSYSPPRISDEQYF.

The chain carries TRBV5-6 and TRBJ1-5; D is perhaps TRBD1 (5 bases). This CDR3 region has 13 residues. V was clipped by 0 bases and J by 5 bases, with 6 bases between them. The germline gives CDR1 SGHDT, CDR2 YYEEEE. CDR3 loop: CASSLAGYQPQHF. CDR3 DNA: TGTGCCAGCAGCTTGGCAGGGTATCAGCCCCAGCATTTT.

This chain connects TRBV14 to TRBJ2-1; 8 nucleotides agree with TRBD2. The CDR3 length is 15 residues. From germline, CDR1 is SGHDN and CDR2 FVKESK. The V gene end was trimmed by 3 bases and the J gene end by 7 bases; junction bases not matched to a gene: 8. The CDR3 coding sequence is TGTGCCAGCAGCCAGGCTGGGACTAGAAGAAATGAGCAGTTCTTC. Translation gives CASSQAGTRRNEQFF.

This clone was recorded only once. The genes are TRBV5-1 and TRBJ2-7; 12 bases are a match to TRBD2. Germline-derived CDR1 and CDR2 are SGHRS and YFSETQ. Trimming at V came to 4 bases and at J to 1 base, leaving 9 bases not matched to a gene. The CDR3 covers 17 residues. The CDR3 loop reads CASSPGGTSGLSYEQYF. The CDR3 coding sequence is TGCGCCAGCAGCCCGGGGGGGACTAGCGGGCTTTCCTACGAGCAGTACTTC.

The J gene is TRBJ1-1, the V gene TRBV30, with D possibly matching TRBD1 (6 bases). Trimming removed 2 bases from V and 6 bases from J, with 10 bases in between. CDR1 and CDR2 from the germline V gene are GTSNPN and SVGIG (reference sequence). The CDR3 spans 12 residues. The CDR3 DNA reads as TGTGCCTGGAGTAAACAGGGTTCTGAAGCTTTCTTT. Protein sequence: CAWSKQGSEAFF.

V usage is TRBV7-2 and J usage is TRBJ1-1; weak D call: TRBD1 (5 bases). V was trimmed by 4 bases and J by 6 bases, leaving 15 bases between them. The CDR3 runs to 14 residues. The germline V gene has CDR1 SGHTA and CDR2 FQGNSA. The CDR3 loop reads CASSSIGGGSEAFF. Written as DNA, the CDR3 is TGTGCCAGCAGCTCCATCGGGGGTGGGTCTGAAGCTTTCTTT.

This clone has only a few counts. The rearrangement joins TRBV19 to TRBJ2-3; TRBD2 matches 12 bases. Trimming at V came to 4 bases and at J to 6 bases, leaving 5 bases not matched to a gene. The CDR3 length is 15 residues. In germline, CDR1 is LNHDA, CDR2 SQIVND (reference sequence). The CDR3 here is CASSKTSGRGDTQYF. The CDR3 nucleotides are TGTGCCAGTAGTAAGACTAGCGGGAGAGGGGATACGCAGTATTTT. Drawing the rest from reference TRBV19 and TRBJ2-3, the complete variable domain is DGGITQSPKYLFRKEGQNVTLSCEQNLNHDAMYWYRQDPGQGLRLIYYSQIVNDFQKGDIAEGYSVSREKKESFPLTVTSAQKNPTAFYLCASSKTSGRGDTQYFGPGTRLTVL.

This clone was observed a single time. The rearrangement uses TRBV5-1 and TRBJ1-3; TRBD1 might be the D (5 bases). Trimming removed 0 bases at V and 3 bases at J, with 16 bases between. This CDR3 contains 17 residues. CDR1 is SGHRS and CDR2 is YFSETQ in the germline V gene. Here the CDR3 DNA reads TGCGCCAGCAGCTTGGGGCCCGGGGCAGGGTTTGGAAACACCATATATTTT. Protein: CASSLGPGAGFGNTIYF.

CDR3 in DNA: TGTGCCAGCACCACCGGGACGAGGGGCTACACCTTC. Translating gives CASTTGTRGYTF. V gene TRBV9 combines with J gene TRBJ1-2; D is possibly TRBD1 (5 bases). Deletions cut 6 bases from V and 8 bases from J, with 14 bases between. The CDR3 totals 12 residues. Looked up from germline, CDR1 is SGDLS and CDR2 is YYNGEE.

V gene TRBV7-2 combines with J gene TRBJ2-1; TRBD1 agrees at 8 bases. Germline CDR1 is SGHTA and CDR2 is FQGNSA. The CDR3 covers 17 residues. J was trimmed by 0 bases and V by 5 bases; bases with no gene match: 9. The CDR3 DNA follows: TGTGCCAGCAGCCCCGGACAGGGCGTCCGCTCCTACAATGAGCAGTTCTTC. Residues: CASSPGQGVRSYNEQFF.

The chain combines TRBV6-5 with TRBJ2-3; D might be TRBD1 (5 bases). V lost 0 bases and J 2 bases, leaving 9 bases between the germline ends. CDR1 is MNHEY, CDR2 SVGAGI, per germline. The CDR3 contains 15 residues. CDR3: CASSYSKGNTDTQYF. CDR3 DNA sequence: TGTGCCAGCAGTTACTCGAAGGGGAACACAGATACGCAGTATTTT.

This clone turned up a few times. The V call is TRBV7-9, the J call TRBJ2-7; D may be TRBD2 (6 bases). The CDR3 is 16 amino acids. The ends were cut back, 5 bases at V and 3 bases at J, with 20 bases in the middle. Germline assignment: CDR1 SEHNR and CDR2 FQNEAQ (reference sequence). CDR3 sequence (DNA): TGTGCCAGCAGCCCTAGTCCGTGGCGGGGATACTACGAGCAGTACTTC. Translation: CASSPSPWRGYYEQYF.

The rearrangement joins TRBV11-1 to TRBJ2-3, with 10 bases that match TRBD2. The germline gives CDR1 SGHAT, CDR2 FQDESV (reference sequence). Unmatched junction bases numbered 8, after V lost 5 bases and J lost 0 bases. The CDR3 contains 17 residues. CDR3 DNA sequence: TGTGCCAGCAGCCCGGGGAGGACTAGCGGAAGCACAGATACGCAGTATTTT. Translated: CASSPGRTSGSTDTQYF.

The chain is built from TRBV5-5 and TRBJ2-1; D uncertain. The ends were cut back, 4 bases at V and 0 bases at J, with 11 bases in the middle. Per germline, CDR1 SGHKS and CDR2 YYEKEE (reference sequence). The CDR3 is made up of 15 amino acids. The CDR3 sequence: CASSPLRYSYNEQFF. DNA of the CDR3: TGTGCCAGCAGCCCACTACGCTACTCCTACAATGAGCAGTTCTTC.